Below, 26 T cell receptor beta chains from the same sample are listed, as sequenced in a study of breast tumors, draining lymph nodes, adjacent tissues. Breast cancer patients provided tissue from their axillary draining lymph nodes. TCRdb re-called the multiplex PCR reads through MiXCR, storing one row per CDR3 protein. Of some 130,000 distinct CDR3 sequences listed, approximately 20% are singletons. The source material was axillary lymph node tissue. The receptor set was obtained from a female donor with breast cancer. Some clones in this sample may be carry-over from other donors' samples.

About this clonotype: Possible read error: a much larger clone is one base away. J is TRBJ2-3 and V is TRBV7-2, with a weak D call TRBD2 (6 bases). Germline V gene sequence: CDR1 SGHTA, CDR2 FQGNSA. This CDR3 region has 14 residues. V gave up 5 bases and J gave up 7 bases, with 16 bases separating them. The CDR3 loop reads CASSRSGRGNTQYF. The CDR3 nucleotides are TGTGCCAGCAGCCGTTCGGGACGCGGGAATACGCAGTATTTT. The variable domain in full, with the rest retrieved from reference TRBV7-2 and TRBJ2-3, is GAGVSQSPSNKVTEKGKDVELRCDPISGHTALYWYRQSLGQGLEFLIYFQGNSAPDKSGLPSDRFSAERTGGSVSTLTIQRTQQEDSAVYLCASSRSGRGNTQYFGPGTRLTVL.

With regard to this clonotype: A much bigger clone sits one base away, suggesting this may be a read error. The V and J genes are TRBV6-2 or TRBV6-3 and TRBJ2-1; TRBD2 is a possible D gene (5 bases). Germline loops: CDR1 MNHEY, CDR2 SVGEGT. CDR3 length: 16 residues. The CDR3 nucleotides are TGTGCCAGCAGTTACTCGAGTGCGGGTTCTGACAATGAGCGGTTCTTC. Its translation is CASSYSSAGSDNERFF.

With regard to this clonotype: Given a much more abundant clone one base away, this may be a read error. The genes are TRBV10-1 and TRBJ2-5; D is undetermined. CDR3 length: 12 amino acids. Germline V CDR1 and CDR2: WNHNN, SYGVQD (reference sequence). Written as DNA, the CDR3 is TGCGCCAGCAGTGCCGGGCAAGAGGCCCAGTACTTC. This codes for CASSAGQEAQYF.

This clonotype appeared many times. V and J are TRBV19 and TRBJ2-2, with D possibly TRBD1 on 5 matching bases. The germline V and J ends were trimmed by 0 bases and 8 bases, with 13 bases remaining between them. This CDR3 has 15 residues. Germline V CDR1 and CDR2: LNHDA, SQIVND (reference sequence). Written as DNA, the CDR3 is TGTGCCAGTAGTATAGAAGGGGCAGATGGAGGGGAGCTGTTTTTT. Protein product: CASSIEGADGGELFF.

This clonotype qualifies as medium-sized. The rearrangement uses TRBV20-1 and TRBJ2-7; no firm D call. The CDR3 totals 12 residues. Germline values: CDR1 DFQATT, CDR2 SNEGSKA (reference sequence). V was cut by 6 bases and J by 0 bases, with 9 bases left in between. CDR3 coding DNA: TGCAGTGCCTCCGGAACCTCCTACGAGCAGTACTTC. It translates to CSASGTSYEQYF.

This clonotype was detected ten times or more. The CDR3 is CASKGDSRYEQYF. In DNA, the CDR3 is TGTGCCAGCAAGGGGGACAGTCGCTACGAGCAGTACTTC. This sequence joins TRBV6-2 or TRBV6-3 and TRBJ2-7; TRBD1 matches 7 bases. The germline CDR1 and CDR2 sequences are MNHEY and SVGEGT. V lost 7 bases and J lost 3; bases outside the gene matches: 6. CDR3 size: 13 residues.

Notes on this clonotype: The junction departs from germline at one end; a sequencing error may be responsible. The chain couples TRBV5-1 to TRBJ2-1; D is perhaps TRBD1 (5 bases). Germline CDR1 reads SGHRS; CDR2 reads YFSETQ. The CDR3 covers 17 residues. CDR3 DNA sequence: TGTGCCAGCAGCCTGAGAAGGGGTAAAGTGGCCCACAATGAGCAGTTCTTC. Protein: CASSLRRGKVAHNEQFF.

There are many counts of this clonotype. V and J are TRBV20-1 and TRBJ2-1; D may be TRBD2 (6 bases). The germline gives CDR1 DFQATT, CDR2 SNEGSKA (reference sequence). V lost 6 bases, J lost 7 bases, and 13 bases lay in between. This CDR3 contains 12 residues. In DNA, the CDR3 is TGCAGTGCGACGGGACTGTTTAATGAGCAGTTCTTC. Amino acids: CSATGLFNEQFF.

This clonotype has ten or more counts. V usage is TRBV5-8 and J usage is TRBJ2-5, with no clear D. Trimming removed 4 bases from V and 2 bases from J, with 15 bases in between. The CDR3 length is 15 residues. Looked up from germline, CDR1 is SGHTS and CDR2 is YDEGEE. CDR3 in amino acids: CASSEGSLPQETQYF. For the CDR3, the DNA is TGTGCCAGCAGCGAAGGATCGCTCCCTCAAGAGACCCAGTACTTC.

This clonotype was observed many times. In DNA, the CDR3 is TGTGCCAGCAGCCAAGGGGGACTAGCGGGAGGTGAGGAGCAGTACTTC. This sequence encodes CASSQGGLAGGEEQYF. The chain joins TRBV6-1 to TRBJ2-7; TRBD2 matches 15 bases. After removal of 6 bases from V and 7 bases from J, the junction contained 10 bases not matched to a gene. This CDR3 contains 16 residues. Per the germline V gene, CDR1 is MNHNS and CDR2 is SASEGT.

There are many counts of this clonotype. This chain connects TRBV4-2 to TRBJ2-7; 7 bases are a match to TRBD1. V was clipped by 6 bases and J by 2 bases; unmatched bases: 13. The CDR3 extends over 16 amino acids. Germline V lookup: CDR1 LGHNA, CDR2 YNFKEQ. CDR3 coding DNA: TGTGCCAGCAGACCGACCGACAGGGAAAGGGCCTACGAGCAGTACTTC. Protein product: CASRPTDRERAYEQYF.

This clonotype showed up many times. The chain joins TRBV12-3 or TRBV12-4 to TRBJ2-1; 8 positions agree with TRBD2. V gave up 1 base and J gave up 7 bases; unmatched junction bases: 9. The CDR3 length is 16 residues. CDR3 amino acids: CASSLGIGRALNEQFF. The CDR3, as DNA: TGTGCCAGCAGTTTAGGCATCGGGAGGGCCCTGAATGAGCAGTTCTTC.

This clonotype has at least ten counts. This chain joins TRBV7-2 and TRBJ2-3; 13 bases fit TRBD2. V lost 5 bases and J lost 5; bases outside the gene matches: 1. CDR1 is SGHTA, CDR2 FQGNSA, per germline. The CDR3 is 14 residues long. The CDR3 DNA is TGTGCCAGCAGCCGACTAGCGGGAGGAGATACGCAGTATTTT. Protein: CASSRLAGGDTQYF.

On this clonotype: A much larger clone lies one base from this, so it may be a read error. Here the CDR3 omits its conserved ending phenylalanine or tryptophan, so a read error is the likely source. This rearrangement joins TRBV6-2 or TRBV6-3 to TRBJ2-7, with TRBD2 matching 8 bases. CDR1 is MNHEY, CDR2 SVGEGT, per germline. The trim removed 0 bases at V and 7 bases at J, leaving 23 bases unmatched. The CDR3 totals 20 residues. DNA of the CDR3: TGTGCCAGCAGTTACTCGAGGTATCCGGGAGGGACTACCGGTTTCCGGGAGCAGTACCTC. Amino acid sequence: CASSYSRYPGGTTGFREQYL.

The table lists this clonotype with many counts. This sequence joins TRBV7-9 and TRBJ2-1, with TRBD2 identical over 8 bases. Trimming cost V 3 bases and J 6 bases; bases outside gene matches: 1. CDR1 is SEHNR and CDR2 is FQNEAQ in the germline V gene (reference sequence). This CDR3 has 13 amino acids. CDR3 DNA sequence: TGTGCCAGCAGCTTCGGGACTAGCAATGAGCAGTTCTTC. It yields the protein CASSFGTSNEQFF.

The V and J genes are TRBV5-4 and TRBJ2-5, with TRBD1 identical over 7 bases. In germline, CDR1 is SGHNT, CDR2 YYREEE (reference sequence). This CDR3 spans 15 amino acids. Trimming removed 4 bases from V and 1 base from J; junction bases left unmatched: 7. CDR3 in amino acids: CASSVGTAPQETQYF. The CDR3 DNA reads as TGTGCCAGCAGCGTCGGGACAGCTCCCCAAGAGACCCAGTACTTC.

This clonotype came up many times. DNA of the CDR3: TGTGCCATCAGTGAGTTGGGACTAGCCTATGAGCAGTTCTTC. It is translated as CAISELGLAYEQFF. The chain uses TRBV10-3 and TRBJ2-1, with 9 bases matching TRBD2. CDR1 ENHRY and CDR2 SYGVKD come from the germline V gene. With 1 base clipped from V and 8 bases from J, the junction kept 3 bases outside the gene matches. This CDR3 is built from 14 residues.

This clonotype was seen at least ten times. CDR3 sequence: CASSYSWTGGEQFF. Written as DNA, the CDR3 is TGTGCCAGCAGTTACTCCTGGACAGGGGGGGAGCAGTTCTTC. V gene TRBV6-5 combines with J gene TRBJ2-1; TRBD1 matches at 10 bases. J gave up 10 bases and V 0 bases, and 3 bases lay outside the gene matches. This CDR3 has 14 amino acids. Germline values: CDR1 MNHEY, CDR2 SVGAGI.

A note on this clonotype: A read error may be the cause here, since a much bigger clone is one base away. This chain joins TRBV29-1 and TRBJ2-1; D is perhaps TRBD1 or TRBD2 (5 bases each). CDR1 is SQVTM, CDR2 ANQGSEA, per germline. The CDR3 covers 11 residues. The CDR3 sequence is CSVEMGVGQLF. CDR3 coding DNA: TGCAGCGTAGAGATGGGGGTAGGGCAGCTCTTC.

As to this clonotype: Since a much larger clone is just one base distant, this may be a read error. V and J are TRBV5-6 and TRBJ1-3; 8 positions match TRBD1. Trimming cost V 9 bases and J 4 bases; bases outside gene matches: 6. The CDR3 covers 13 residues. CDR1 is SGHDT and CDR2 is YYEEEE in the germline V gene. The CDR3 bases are TGTGCCAACAGACGACAGGGGGGAAACACCATATATTTT. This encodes CANRRQGGNTIYF.

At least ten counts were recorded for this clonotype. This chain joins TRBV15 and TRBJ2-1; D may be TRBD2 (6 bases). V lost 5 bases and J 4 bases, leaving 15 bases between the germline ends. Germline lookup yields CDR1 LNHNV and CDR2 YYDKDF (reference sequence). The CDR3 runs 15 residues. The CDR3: CATSPQIGGYNEQFF. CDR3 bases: TGTGCCACCAGCCCGCAAATCGGGGGATACAATGAGCAGTTCTTC. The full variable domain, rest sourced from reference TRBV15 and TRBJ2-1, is DAMVIQNPRYQVTQFGKPVTLSCSQTLNHNVMYWYQQKSSQAPKLLFHYYDKDFNNEADTPDNFQSRRPNTSFCFLDIRSPGLGDTAMYLCATSPQIGGYNEQFFGPGTRLTVL.

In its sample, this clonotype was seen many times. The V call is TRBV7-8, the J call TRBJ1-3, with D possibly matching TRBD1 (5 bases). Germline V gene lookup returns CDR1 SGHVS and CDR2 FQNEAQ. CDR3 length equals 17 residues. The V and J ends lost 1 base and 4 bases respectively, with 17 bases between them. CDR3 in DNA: TGTGCCAGCAGCTTAGTGGGCAGGGAGGTGTCGGGAAACACCATATATTTT. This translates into CASSLVGREVSGNTIYF.

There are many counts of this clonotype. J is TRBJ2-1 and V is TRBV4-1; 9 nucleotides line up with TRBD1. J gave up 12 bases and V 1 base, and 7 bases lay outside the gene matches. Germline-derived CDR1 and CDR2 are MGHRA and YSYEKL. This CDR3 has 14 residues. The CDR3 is CASSQGTGVVRQFF. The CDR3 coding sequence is TGCGCCAGCAGCCAAGGGACAGGGGTTGTTCGGCAGTTCTTC.

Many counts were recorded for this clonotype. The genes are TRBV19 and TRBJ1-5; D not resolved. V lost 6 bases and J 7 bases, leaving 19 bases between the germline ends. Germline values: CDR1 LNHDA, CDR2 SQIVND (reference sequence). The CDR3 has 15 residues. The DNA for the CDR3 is TGTGCCAGTAGAGGACTATCTGGGCCTGGGCAGCCCCAGCATTTT. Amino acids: CASRGLSGPGQPQHF.

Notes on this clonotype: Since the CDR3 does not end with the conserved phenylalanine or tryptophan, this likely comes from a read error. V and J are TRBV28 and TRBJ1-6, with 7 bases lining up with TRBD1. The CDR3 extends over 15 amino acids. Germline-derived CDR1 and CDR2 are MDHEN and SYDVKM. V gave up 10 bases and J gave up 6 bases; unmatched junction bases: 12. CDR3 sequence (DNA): TGTGCCACCAACCCTTGGACAGGATTTAATTCACCCCTCCACTGT. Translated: CATNPWTGFNSPLHC.

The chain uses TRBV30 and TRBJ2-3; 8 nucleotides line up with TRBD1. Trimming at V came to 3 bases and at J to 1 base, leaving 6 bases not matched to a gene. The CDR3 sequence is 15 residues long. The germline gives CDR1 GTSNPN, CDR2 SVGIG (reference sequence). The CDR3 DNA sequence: TGTGCCTGGAGGAGGACAGGGTCAGGCACAGATACGCAGTATTTT. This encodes CAWRRTGSGTDTQYF.